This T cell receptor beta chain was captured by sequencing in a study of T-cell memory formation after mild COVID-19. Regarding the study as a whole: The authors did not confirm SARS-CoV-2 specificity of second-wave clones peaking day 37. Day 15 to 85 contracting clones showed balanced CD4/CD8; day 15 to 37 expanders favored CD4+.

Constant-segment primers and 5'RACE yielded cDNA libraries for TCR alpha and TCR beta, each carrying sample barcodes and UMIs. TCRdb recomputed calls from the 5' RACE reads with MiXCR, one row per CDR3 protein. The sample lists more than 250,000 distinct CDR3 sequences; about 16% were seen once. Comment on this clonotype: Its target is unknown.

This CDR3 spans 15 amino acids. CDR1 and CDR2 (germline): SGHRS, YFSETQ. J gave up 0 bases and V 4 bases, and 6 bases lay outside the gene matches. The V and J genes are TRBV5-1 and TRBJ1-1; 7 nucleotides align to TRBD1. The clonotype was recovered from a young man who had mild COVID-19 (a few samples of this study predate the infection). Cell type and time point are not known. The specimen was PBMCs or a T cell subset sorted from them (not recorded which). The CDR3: CASSEGAWMNTEAFF. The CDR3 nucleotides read TGCGCCAGCAGCGAGGGGGCGTGGATGAACACTGAAGCTTTCTTT.